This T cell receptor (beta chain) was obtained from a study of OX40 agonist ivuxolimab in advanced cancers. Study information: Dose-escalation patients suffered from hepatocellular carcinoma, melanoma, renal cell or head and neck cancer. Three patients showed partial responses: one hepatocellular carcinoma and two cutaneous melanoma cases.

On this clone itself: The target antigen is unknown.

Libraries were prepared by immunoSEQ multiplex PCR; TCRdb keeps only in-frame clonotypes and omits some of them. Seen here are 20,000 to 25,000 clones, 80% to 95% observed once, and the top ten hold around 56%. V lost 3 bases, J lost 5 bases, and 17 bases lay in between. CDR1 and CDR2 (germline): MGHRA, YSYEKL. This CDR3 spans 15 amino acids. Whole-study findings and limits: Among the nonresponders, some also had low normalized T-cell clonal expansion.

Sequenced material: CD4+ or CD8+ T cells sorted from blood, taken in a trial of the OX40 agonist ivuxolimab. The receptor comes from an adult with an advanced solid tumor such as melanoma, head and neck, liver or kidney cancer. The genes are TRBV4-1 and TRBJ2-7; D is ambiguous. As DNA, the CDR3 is TGCGCCAGCAGCCAGGAACCACGCCGCAGCGACGAGCAGTACTTC. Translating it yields CASSQEPRRSDEQYF.